The 25 T cell receptor beta chains below all came from one sample that was sequenced in a study of blood T cell repertoires in COVID-19. Method: immunoSEQ multiplex PCR; TCRdb's copy keeps in-frame clones and lacks some. The sample holds about 320,000 clones, over 70% seen once. Sample: peripheral blood. The source is a woman in her forties or fifties with acute or convalescent COVID-19.

This chain connects TRBV9 to TRBJ2-3; 12 nucleotides line up with TRBD2. V was clipped by 3 bases and J by 7 bases; unmatched bases: 9. The CDR3 runs to 16 residues. Germline V gives CDR1 SGDLS, CDR2 YYNGEE. The CDR3: CASSAPLAGGKNTQYF. Written as DNA, the CDR3 is TGTGCCAGCAGCGCTCCCCTAGCGGGAGGGAAGAATACGCAGTATTTT.

This chain connects TRBV19 to TRBJ1-5; 7 bases map to TRBD1. The germline gives CDR1 LNHDA, CDR2 SQIVND (reference sequence). The CDR3 contains 15 residues. V lost 0 bases, J lost 6 bases, and 5 bases stayed unmatched. Here the CDR3 DNA reads TGTGCCAGTAGTATAGACCCCCAGGGGGTTCAGCCCCAGCATTTT. Amino acid sequence: CASSIDPQGVQPQHF.

With respect to this clone: Other DNA sequences in the sample encode the same CDR3. The chain employs TRBV3-1 (or the pseudogene TRBV3-2) and TRBJ2-7; the match to TRBD2 covers 9 bases. The CDR3 length is 14 residues. Unmatched junction bases numbered 1, after V lost 3 bases and J lost 1 base. Germline lookup yields CDR1 LGHDT and CDR2 YNNKEL (reference sequence). The CDR3 region is CASSQGLASYEQYF. The CDR3, as DNA: TGTGCCAGCAGCCAGGGACTAGCTTCCTACGAGCAGTACTTC.

J is TRBJ2-2 and V is TRBV6-1; 8 bases are a match to TRBD2. V was pared by 4 bases and J by 1 base, with 14 bases of the junction left unmatched. Germline V gene sequence: CDR1 MNHNS, CDR2 SASEGT. This CDR3 has 19 residues. The CDR3, as DNA: TGTGCCAGCAGTGGCAGACTAGCGCGAAAGACGAAGAACACCGGGGAGCTGTTTTTT. It codes for CASSGRLARKTKNTGELFF.

DNA of the CDR3: TGCGCCAGCAGAACAACGGGGGGGACCGAGACCCAGTACTTC. Its translation: CASRTTGGTETQYF. This chain links TRBV4-1 with TRBJ2-5, with 8 bases lining up with TRBD2. Per germline, CDR1 MGHRA and CDR2 YSYEKL. Germline trimming cut 6 bases from V and 5 bases from J; bases unmatched to any gene: 8. The CDR3 loop spans 14 amino acids.

In its sample, this clone was seen once. The genes are TRBV12-5 and TRBJ1-5; no definite D call. This CDR3 is built from 17 residues. The germline V gene encodes CDR1 LGHNT and CDR2 FRNRAP. Trimming cost V 4 bases and J 4 bases, with 20 bases left between them. The CDR3 loop is CASGSSRAPEGNQPQHF. The CDR3 DNA reads as TGTGCTAGTGGTTCATCCCGGGCCCCGGAGGGTAATCAGCCCCAGCATTTT.

This clone came up a few times. The chain is built from TRBV7-2 and TRBJ1-6, with D possibly being TRBD1 (5 bases). In germline, CDR1 is SGHTA, CDR2 FQGNSA. Trimming cost V 5 bases and J 5 bases, with 13 bases left between them. This CDR3 contains 15 residues. CDR3 protein: CASSARQPDNSPLHF. The DNA for the CDR3 is TGTGCCAGCAGCGCCCGACAGCCGGATAATTCACCCCTCCACTTT. The whole variable domain, remainder taken from reference TRBV7-2 and TRBJ1-6, is GAGVSQSPSNKVTEKGKDVELRCDPISGHTALYWYRQSLGQGLEFLIYFQGNSAPDKSGLPSDRFSAERTGGSVSTLTIQRTQQEDSAVYLCASSARQPDNSPLHFGNGTRLTVT.

The V gene is TRBV9, the J gene TRBJ1-1; 8 bases map to TRBD1. The CDR3 totals 15 residues. The trim removed 0 bases at V and 4 bases at J, leaving 5 bases unmatched. Germline V gives CDR1 SGDLS, CDR2 YYNGEE. This chain's CDR3 is CASSVEGRGPTEAFF. The CDR3 DNA sequence: TGTGCCAGCAGCGTAGAGGGCAGGGGGCCCACTGAAGCTTTCTTT.

This chain connects TRBV5-6 to TRBJ2-1, with 9 bases fitting TRBD1. Germline lookup yields CDR1 SGHDT and CDR2 YYEEEE. V was pared by 4 bases and J by 6 bases, with 8 bases of the junction left unmatched. The CDR3 runs 15 residues. The CDR3: CASSDGTGRSNEQFF. The CDR3 region has the DNA TGTGCCAGCAGCGACGGGACAGGGAGGTCCAATGAGCAGTTCTTC.

The chain employs TRBV30 and TRBJ1-2; D gene uncertain. V gave up 4 bases and J gave up 2 bases, with 23 bases separating them. The CDR3 is made up of 17 amino acids. From germline, CDR1 is GTSNPN and CDR2 SVGIG (reference sequence). CDR3 DNA sequence: TGTGCCTGGAACCCCAAATACGGCGGCCAGCAAAACTATGGCTACACCTTC. Amino acid sequence: CAWNPKYGGQQNYGYTF.

Comments on this clone: The same CDR3 also results from other DNA sequences found in this sample. V gene TRBV18 combines with J gene TRBJ1-2, with no clear D. In germline, CDR1 is KGHSH, CDR2 LQKENI. This CDR3 contains 13 residues. The germline V and J ends were trimmed by 6 bases and 4 bases, with 12 bases remaining between them. CDR3 sequence: CASSPGSPYGYTF. The CDR3 DNA is TGTGCCAGCTCTCCCGGGAGCCCCTATGGCTACACCTTC. Full variable domain (missing parts from reference TRBV18 and TRBJ1-2): NAGVMQNPRHLVRRRGQEARLRCSPMKGHSHVYWYRQLPEEGLKFMVYLQKENIIDESGMPKERFSAEFPKEGPSILRIQQVVRGDSAAYFCASSPGSPYGYTFGSGTRLTVV.

The V gene is TRBV12-3 or TRBV12-4, the J gene TRBJ1-1; tentatively, D is TRBD1 (5 bases). This CDR3 contains 12 residues. The V gene lost 6 bases and the J gene lost 6 bases, with 11 bases spanning the gap. As DNA, the CDR3 is TGTGCCAGCAGCCGGGGGGACGCTGAAGCTTTCTTT. This translates into CASSRGDAEAFF.

The chain combines TRBV4-1 with TRBJ2-5; 12 bases fit TRBD2. Germline CDR1 is MGHRA and CDR2 is YSYEKL. The CDR3 covers 18 residues. J gave up 2 bases and V 0 bases, and 7 bases lay outside the gene matches. CDR3 DNA: TGCGCCAGCAGCCAAGATCCTAGTACTAGCGGGGGGCAAGAGACCCAGTACTTC. This sequence encodes CASSQDPSTSGGQETQYF.

The chain is built from TRBV29-1 and TRBJ1-5; TRBD1 agrees at 7 bases. The germline gives CDR1 SQVTM, CDR2 ANQGSEA. Trimming removed 6 bases from V and 3 bases from J; junction bases left unmatched: 5. The CDR3 loop spans 13 amino acids. CDR3 nucleotide sequence: TGCAGCGTCCAGGGGGATTTCAATCAGCCCCAGCATTTT. This codes for CSVQGDFNQPQHF. The whole variable domain, remainder taken from reference TRBV29-1 and TRBJ1-5, is SAVISQKPSRDICQRGTSLTIQCQVDSQVTMMFWYRQQPGQSLTLIATANQGSEATYESGFVIDKFPISRPNLTFSTLTVSNMSPEDSSIYLCSVQGDFNQPQHFGDGTRLSIL.

The chain couples TRBV25-1 to TRBJ2-5, with 9 positions matching TRBD1. The CDR3 sequence is 14 residues long. J gave up 2 bases and V 4 bases, and 2 bases lay outside the gene matches. Germline V gene sequence: CDR1 MGHDK, CDR2 SYGVNS. CDR3 sequence reads: CASSGDRAQETQYF. The CDR3 DNA reads TGTGCCAGCAGTGGGGACAGGGCACAAGAGACCCAGTACTTC.

As regards this clone: The sample has other DNA sequences that encode this CDR3 too. The V gene is TRBV6-5, the J gene TRBJ2-5; no clear D gene. The ends were cut back, 2 bases at V and 1 base at J, with 8 bases in the middle. Germline V gene sequence: CDR1 MNHEY, CDR2 SVGAGI. The CDR3 contains 14 residues. This CDR3 reads CASSYGPLQETQYF. The DNA of the CDR3 is TGTGCCAGCAGTTACGGCCCCCTCCAAGAGACCCAGTACTTC.

The chain recombines TRBV2 with TRBJ1-6; D perhaps matches TRBD1 (5 bases). Deletions cut 6 bases from V and 5 bases from J, with 17 bases between. This CDR3 contains 16 residues. Germline CDR1 and CDR2: SNHLY and FYNNEI. The CDR3 DNA reads as TGTGCCAGCAGCAAACAGGAGCCACCAAATAATTCACCCCTCCACTTT. It specifies CASSKQEPPNNSPLHF. The entire variable domain, with the rest obtained from reference TRBV2 and TRBJ1-6, is as follows: EPEVTQTPSHQVTQMGQEVILRCVPISNHLYFYWYRQILGQKVEFLVSFYNNEISEKSEIFDDQFSVERPDGSNFTLKIRSTKLEDSAMYFCASSKQEPPNNSPLHFGNGTRLTVT.

This chain connects TRBV19 to TRBJ1-5; 7 bases are a match to TRBD1. The germline CDR1 and CDR2 sequences are LNHDA and SQIVND (reference sequence). V lost 7 bases and J lost 6; bases outside the gene matches: 9. This CDR3 has 14 amino acids. CDR3 nucleotides: TGTGCCAGTAATACAGGGGCGGGAGGTCAGCCCCAGCATTTT. This gives the protein CASNTGAGGQPQHF. Based on the CDR3 plus reference TRBV19 and TRBJ1-5, the full variable domain is DGGITQSPKYLFRKEGQNVTLSCEQNLNHDAMYWYRQDPGQGLRLIYYSQIVNDFQKGDIAEGYSVSREKKESFPLTVTSAQKNPTAFYLCASNTGAGGQPQHFGDGTRLSIL.

The chain joins TRBV4-1 to TRBJ2-7; TRBD2 matches at 12 bases. This CDR3 comprises 14 residues. Germline V gives CDR1 MGHRA, CDR2 YSYEKL. V shed 4 bases and J 4 bases; nucleotides not matched to a gene: 2. In nucleotides, the CDR3 is TGCGCCAGCAGCCGACTAGCGGGAGCGTACGAGCAGTACTTC. As protein: CASSRLAGAYEQYF.

The chain links TRBV6-6 to TRBJ2-7; D is perhaps TRBD1 (5 bases). Germline loops: CDR1 MNHNY, CDR2 SVGAGI (reference sequence). Deletions cut 5 bases from V and 5 bases from J, with 13 bases between. The CDR3 spans 13 residues. The DNA of the CDR3 is TGTGCCAGCAGTACCCAGGGTAGTGACGAGCAGTACGTC. Translating gives CASSTQGSDEQYV.

The rearrangement links TRBV18 to TRBJ1-2; 7 bases are shared with TRBD1. With 3 bases clipped from V and 5 bases from J, the junction kept 9 bases outside the gene matches. CDR3 length: 15 amino acids. Per the germline V gene, CDR1 is KGHSH and CDR2 is LQKENI. The DNA for the CDR3 is TGTGCCAGCTCACCTGTAACAGGGGTATCGTATGGCTACACCTTC. It specifies CASSPVTGVSYGYTF.

Note on this clone: Additional DNA sequences in this sample encode the identical CDR3. The CDR3 DNA reads as TGTGCCAGCTCACCAAGGCAGGGAACCGGGGAGCTGTTTTTT. This encodes CASSPRQGTGELFF. The chain joins TRBV18 to TRBJ2-2; TRBD1 might be the D (5 bases). V was shortened by 2 bases and J by 5 bases, with 9 bases between the two germline ends. This CDR3 region has 14 residues. Per the germline V gene, CDR1 is KGHSH and CDR2 is LQKENI.

The V call is TRBV18, the J call TRBJ1-1, with D uncertain. The germline V gene has CDR1 KGHSH and CDR2 LQKENI. Trimming left V 3 bases short and J 8 bases short, with 19 bases between. The CDR3 has 15 amino acids. CDR3 nucleotide sequence: TGTGCCAGCTCACCTCCCTCCCTTGTCGGAGCGGAAGCTTTCTTT. It translates to CASSPPSLVGAEAFF.

This clone was observed a few times. The same CDR3 arises from other DNA sequences in this sample as well. This CDR3 is CASSLDSTDTQYF. The CDR3 DNA sequence: TGCGCCAGCAGCTTGGACTCCACAGATACGCAGTATTTT. The chain uses TRBV5-1 and TRBJ2-3; D remains ambiguous. V was pared by 0 bases and J by 2 bases, with 4 bases between. This CDR3 has 13 amino acids. Germline V lookup: CDR1 SGHRS, CDR2 YFSETQ.

The chain recombines TRBV27 with TRBJ2-1, with 7 bases fitting TRBD1. V lost 1 base and J lost 8; bases outside the gene matches: 5. Germline V lookup: CDR1 MNHEY, CDR2 SMNVEV (reference sequence). The CDR3 covers 14 residues. The CDR3 region is CASSLFGQGDEQFF. CDR3 DNA: TGTGCCAGCAGTTTATTTGGGCAGGGGGATGAGCAGTTCTTC.